The 15 T cell receptor beta chains below come from one sample, sequenced in a study of cytomegalovirus exposure and HLA in healthy donors. The PCR employed 60 Vbeta primers together with 13 Jbeta primers. Clones were sequenced by immunoSEQ multiplex PCR, and TCRdb holds only the in-frame ones, with some missing. The data show approximately 100,000 clones, roughly 85% seen once. The sequenced material came from PBMCs. These receptors were taken from a man younger than 40 in good health and CMV-seronegative.

The chain couples TRBV6-7 to TRBJ2-6, with TRBD1 identical over 11 bases. TRBV6-7 is sorted into the ORF group, with uncertain function. V was clipped by 6 bases and J by 3 bases; unmatched bases: 19. The CDR3 is 21 amino acids. CDR3 bases: TGTGCCAGCAGCAATTATCGACGGACAGGGGGCAAATCTGTTGGGGCCAACGTCCTGACTTTC. It yields the protein CASSNYRRTGGKSVGANVLTF.

This chain connects TRBV28 to TRBJ2-5, with a weak D call TRBD1 (6 bases). The CDR3 is made up of 14 amino acids. V was shortened by 2 bases and J by 0 bases, with 7 bases between the two germline ends. Germline assignment: CDR1 MDHEN and CDR2 SYDVKM. The CDR3, as DNA: TGTGCCAGCAGTTTAAGGGGGTACCAAGAGACCCAGTACTTC. Encoded protein: CASSLRGYQETQYF.

The rearrangement links TRBV9 to TRBJ2-2, with D possibly matching TRBD1 (6 bases). V was pared by 3 bases and J by 6 bases, with 15 bases between. The CDR3 extends over 15 amino acids. Germline V CDR1 and CDR2: SGDLS, YYNGEE. CDR3 bases: TGTGCCAGCAGCGACAGGGTAATCGGGCCCGGGGAGCTGTTTTTT. Translating it yields CASSDRVIGPGELFF.

The chain recombines TRBV4-3 with TRBJ2-3; TRBD2 agrees at 8 bases. This CDR3 contains 18 residues. Looked up from germline, CDR1 is LGHNA and CDR2 is YSLEER. V was clipped by 0 bases and J by 6 bases; unmatched bases: 14. The CDR3 region is CASSQEALGGRPSDTQYF. The CDR3 DNA reads as TGCGCCAGCAGCCAAGAAGCTCTTGGCGGGAGGCCCTCCGATACGCAGTATTTT.

The chain has TRBV11-2 and TRBJ2-3; D is perhaps TRBD1 (5 bases). Germline V lookup: CDR1 SGHAT, CDR2 FQNNGV. The V end lost 4 bases, the J end lost 4 bases, and 12 bases lay between the germline ends. The CDR3 length is 14 residues. The CDR3 sequence: CASSSFSRADTQYF. The CDR3 DNA reads TGTGCCAGCAGCTCTTTTTCCAGGGCAGATACGCAGTATTTT.

The V and J genes are TRBV6-6 and TRBJ1-2, with TRBD1 matching 8 bases. V shed 6 bases and J 4 bases; nucleotides not matched to a gene: 13. Germline V gives CDR1 MNHNY, CDR2 SVGAGI (reference sequence). This CDR3 comprises 16 residues. CDR3 residues: CASSLLAGGEAYGYTF. The DNA for the CDR3 is TGTGCCAGCAGCCTACTGGCAGGGGGCGAGGCCTATGGCTACACCTTC.

The V gene is TRBV7-9, the J gene TRBJ2-7; 7 positions agree with TRBD1. With 1 base clipped from V and 4 bases from J, the junction kept 4 bases outside the gene matches. The CDR3 sequence is 14 residues long. CDR1 SEHNR and CDR2 FQNEAQ come from the germline V gene (reference sequence). CDR3 region: CASSLGQGLYEQYF. The CDR3 DNA reads TGTGCCAGCAGCTTAGGACAGGGTTTATACGAGCAGTACTTC.

This clone was recorded once. The gene calls are TRBV7-9 and TRBJ1-2; possible D gene TRBD1, 6 bases. Germline-derived CDR1 and CDR2 are SEHNR and FQNEAQ (reference sequence). CDR3 size: 16 residues. V gave up 4 bases and J gave up 0 bases, with 15 bases separating them. CDR3 region: CASSSRAGASNYGYTF. The CDR3 DNA is TGTGCCAGCAGCTCCCGGGCAGGGGCCTCTAACTATGGCTACACCTTC.

The J gene is TRBJ2-7, the V gene TRBV28; 7 bases fit TRBD1. CDR3 length: 14 amino acids. The trim removed 6 bases at V and 2 bases at J, leaving 7 bases unmatched. The germline CDR1 and CDR2 sequences are MDHEN and SYDVKM. CDR3 loop: CASSIQGSAYEQYF. CDR3 sequence (DNA): TGTGCCAGCAGCATACAGGGGAGCGCCTACGAGCAGTACTTC. Based on the CDR3 plus reference TRBV28 and TRBJ2-7, the full variable domain is DVKVTQSSRYLVKRTGEKVFLECVQDMDHENMFWYRQDPGLGLRLIYFSYDVKMKEKGDIPEGYSVSREKKERFSLILESASTNQTSMYLCASSIQGSAYEQYFGPGTRLTVT.

This sequence joins TRBV13 and TRBJ1-3; D is perhaps TRBD1 (6 bases). The CDR3 consists of 17 residues. From germline, CDR1 is PRHDT and CDR2 FYEKMQ (reference sequence). V lost 1 base to trimming and J lost 1 base, with 14 bases between them. Here the CDR3 DNA reads TGTGCCAGCAGCTTAGTCGGGGGGCTATTGTCTGGAAACACCATATATTTT. Residues: CASSLVGGLLSGNTIYF.

In DNA, the CDR3 is TGTGCCATCAGGCAGGGTTCCCACGAGCAGTACTTC. Amino acids: CAIRQGSHEQYF. V usage is TRBV10-3 and J usage is TRBJ2-7, with D possibly TRBD1 on 5 matching bases. The ends were cut back, 6 bases at V and 5 bases at J, with 11 bases in the middle. Germline CDR1 reads ENHRY; CDR2 reads SYGVKD. This CDR3 is built from 12 residues.

The chain joins TRBV27 to TRBJ1-1; 8 bases are a match to TRBD1. The V gene's germline CDR1 is MNHEY and CDR2 SMNVEV (reference sequence). V trimming: 2 bases; J trimming: 4 bases; junction bases outside the gene matches: 6. The CDR3 runs to 15 residues. CDR3 DNA: TGTGCCAGCAGTTTAGCAGGGGGCGCCGGCACTGAAGCTTTCTTT. This codes for CASSLAGGAGTEAFF.

V gene TRBV11-2 combines with J gene TRBJ2-1, with a tentative D call TRBD1 (6 bases). Germline lookup yields CDR1 SGHAT and CDR2 FQNNGV. The CDR3 runs to 17 residues. V shed 5 bases and J shed 5 bases, with 22 bases lying between them. For the CDR3, the DNA is TGTGCCAGCAGCGAAAAGAACAGGGTTATTGGGGACAATGAGCAGTTCTTC. Translated, it gives CASSEKNRVIGDNEQFF. The complete variable domain, with remaining parts taken from reference TRBV11-2 and TRBJ2-1, reads EAGVAQSPRYKIIEKRQSVAFWCNPISGHATLYWYQQILGQGPKLLIQFQNNGVVDDSQLPKDRFSAERLKGVDSTLKIQPAKLEDSAVYLCASSEKNRVIGDNEQFFGPGTRLTVL.

This clone has only one observation. V gene TRBV29-1 combines with J gene TRBJ2-3; 9 bases match TRBD2. J was trimmed by 3 bases and V by 6 bases; bases with no gene match: 4. The CDR3 loop spans 13 amino acids. CDR1 is SQVTM and CDR2 is ANQGSEA in the germline V gene. CDR3 sequence (DNA): TGCAGCGTCCGCGGGGGGGCAACAGATACGCAGTATTTT. As protein: CSVRGGATDTQYF.

The chain is built from TRBV7-3 and TRBJ2-7; 10 nucleotides agree with TRBD1. Trimming cost V 5 bases and J 3 bases; bases outside gene matches: 4. Germline CDR1 reads SGHTA; CDR2 reads FQGTGA. This CDR3 region has 14 residues. The CDR3 region is CASSPGQGNYEQYF. In DNA form, the CDR3 reads TGTGCCAGCAGCCCGGGACAGGGGAACTACGAGCAGTACTTC.